These 32 T cell receptor beta chains came from one sample sequenced in a study of T cell responses to AZD1222 COVID-19 vaccine. The assay was immunoSEQ multiplex PCR, and TCRdb's table has in-frame clones only and misses some. The table lists around 120,000 clones, roughly 89% of them singletons, with less than 30% in the top ten. Sample: peripheral blood, taken on day 0 of AZD1222 vaccination. All receptors come from an adult in good health.

The genes are TRBV7-2 and TRBJ2-1, with D maybe TRBD2 (5 bases). Germline V gene data show CDR1 as SGHTA and CDR2 as FQGNSA. The CDR3 contains 15 residues. V lost 5 bases and J lost 5, with 16 bases in between. The CDR3 is CASSGLALGDNEQFF. Written as DNA, the CDR3 is TGTGCCAGCAGCGGTCTAGCCTTAGGCGACAATGAGCAGTTCTTC.

The CDR3 here is CASSPPRQGANEKLFF. The DNA of the CDR3 is TGTGCCAGCAGTCCTCCCCGACAGGGGGCTAATGAAAAACTGTTTTTT. The V call is TRBV3-1 (or the pseudogene TRBV3-2), the J call TRBJ1-4; 9 bases map to TRBD1. The CDR3 is 16 residues long. Trimming at V came to 6 bases and at J to 3 bases, leaving 8 bases not matched to a gene. CDR1 is LGHDT, CDR2 YNNKEL, per germline (reference sequence).

In DNA, the CDR3 is TGCAGCGTTGAGCGGGACTGGGAGGGCTACACCTTC. Translating gives CSVERDWEGYTF. The chain couples TRBV29-1 to TRBJ1-2; D is perhaps TRBD1 (5 bases). Germline CDR1 is SQVTM and CDR2 is ANQGSEA. The CDR3 is 12 amino acids. The V gene lost 3 bases and the J gene lost 8 bases, with 13 bases spanning the gap. Filled out from reference TRBV29-1 and TRBJ1-2, the complete variable domain reads SAVISQKPSRDICQRGTSLTIQCQVDSQVTMMFWYRQQPGQSLTLIATANQGSEATYESGFVIDKFPISRPNLTFSTLTVSNMSPEDSSIYLCSVERDWEGYTFGSGTRLTVV.

This clone was counted once. This chain joins TRBV6-5 and TRBJ1-1, with D hard to call. The CDR3 contains 13 residues. Germline V CDR1 and CDR2: MNHEY, SVGAGI. Deletions cut 4 bases from V and 3 bases from J, with 9 bases between. The CDR3 sequence: CASSSSGYTEAFF. The CDR3 nucleotides read TGTGCCAGCAGTTCCTCGGGGTACACTGAAGCTTTCTTT.

V and J are TRBV11-2 and TRBJ1-3, with 8 bases aligning to TRBD1. Germline CDR1 and CDR2: SGHAT and FQNNGV. The CDR3 is made up of 15 amino acids. Trimming took 5 bases from V and 4 from J; bases not matched to a gene: 7. The CDR3 loop is CASSPATGVGNTIYF. In DNA form, the CDR3 reads TGTGCCAGCAGCCCTGCGACAGGGGTCGGAAACACCATATATTTT.

This clone was detected only once. The V gene is TRBV19, the J gene TRBJ1-5; perhaps TRBD1 as D (6 bases). The germline gives CDR1 LNHDA, CDR2 SQIVND (reference sequence). Trimming removed 7 bases at V and 1 base at J, with 17 bases between. CDR3 length: 16 amino acids. CDR3: CASNGLQGLSNQPQHF. In DNA form, the CDR3 reads TGTGCCAGTAATGGGTTACAGGGTCTCAGCAATCAGCCCCAGCATTTT. Using reference TRBV19 and TRBJ1-5 for the parts outside the CDR3, the full variable domain is DGGITQSPKYLFRKEGQNVTLSCEQNLNHDAMYWYRQDPGQGLRLIYYSQIVNDFQKGDIAEGYSVSREKKESFPLTVTSAQKNPTAFYLCASNGLQGLSNQPQHFGDGTRLSIL.

For the CDR3, the DNA is TGTGCCAGCTCACAAGACAGGGTGGGCGAGCAGTACTTC. Translation: CASSQDRVGEQYF. The J gene is TRBJ2-7, the V gene TRBV18; 7 nucleotides agree with TRBD1. The length of the CDR3 is 13 residues. CDR1 is KGHSH, CDR2 LQKENI, per germline. With V trimmed by 4 bases and J by 6 bases, 6 bases remained unmatched.

A note on this clone: The sample has other DNA sequences that encode this CDR3 too. The chain links TRBV5-1 to TRBJ2-2; 11 bases are a match to TRBD2. The junction had 7 bases not matched to a gene; V was cut back by 4 bases and J by 5 bases. The CDR3 covers 16 residues. Germline V lookup: CDR1 SGHRS, CDR2 YFSETQ. CDR3 in DNA: TGCGCCAGCAGCGTGCCCCTAGCGGGAGGTACCGGGGAGCTGTTTTTT. As protein: CASSVPLAGGTGELFF. The full variable domain, completed using reference TRBV5-1 and TRBJ2-2, is KAGVTQTPRYLIKTRGQQVTLSCSPISGHRSVSWYQQTPGQGLQFLFEYFSETQRNKGNFPGRFSGRQFSNSRSEMNVSTLELGDSALYLCASSVPLAGGTGELFFGEGSRLTVL.

The chain is built from TRBV28 and TRBJ1-3; D possibly corresponds to TRBD1 (6 bases). From germline, CDR1 is MDHEN and CDR2 SYDVKM. Deletions cut 7 bases from V and 6 bases from J, with 22 bases between. The CDR3 has 16 residues. CDR3: CASIRSTGGPENTIYF. Written as DNA, the CDR3 is TGTGCCAGCATTAGATCGACGGGGGGGCCGGAAAACACCATATATTTT.

The rearrangement links TRBV3-1 (or the pseudogene TRBV3-2) to TRBJ2-2, with D perhaps assigned TRBD1 or TRBD2 (7 bases each). The CDR3 has 17 residues. V lost 1 base and J 3 bases, leaving 15 bases between the germline ends. Germline CDR1 and CDR2: LGHDT and YNNKEL (reference sequence). CDR3 nucleotides: TGTGCCAGCAGCCAAGTGACAGGGAGGGCCCACACCGGGGAGCTGTTTTTT. Translating it yields CASSQVTGRAHTGELFF.

The count of this clone is one. The chain joins TRBV15 to TRBJ1-3; D might be TRBD1 (5 bases). The V gene lost 1 base and the J gene lost 0 bases, with 10 bases spanning the gap. Per germline, CDR1 LNHNV and CDR2 YYDKDF (reference sequence). The CDR3 extends over 16 amino acids. The CDR3 DNA sequence: TGTGCCACCAGCAGAGGAGGGGCCCTCTCTGGAAACACCATATATTTT. Translation gives CATSRGGALSGNTIYF.

J is TRBJ1-2 and V is TRBV7-9; 9 bases fit TRBD1. The CDR3 is 14 residues long. From germline, CDR1 is SEHNR and CDR2 FQNEAQ (reference sequence). V was clipped by 5 bases and J by 4 bases; unmatched bases: 5. The CDR3 DNA is TGTGCCAGCAGCGGACAGGGGTTTGCCTATGGCTACACCTTC. This translates into CASSGQGFAYGYTF.

This chain connects TRBV7-3 to TRBJ1-2; a weak D match, TRBD1 (6 bases). Germline V gene sequence: CDR1 SGHTA, CDR2 FQGTGA. This CDR3 has 17 residues. Trimming removed 2 bases at V and 1 base at J, with 17 bases between. The DNA for the CDR3 is TGTGCCAGCAGCTTATCCACTTCCGGGACAAATAACTATGGCTACACCTTC. Its protein product is CASSLSTSGTNNYGYTF.

The chain joins TRBV12-3 or TRBV12-4 to TRBJ2-3, with D unclear. This CDR3 has 13 residues. V dropped 4 bases and J dropped 4 bases, with 9 bases sitting between them. The CDR3 region has the DNA TGTGCCAGCAGTTCCCAGACTGCAGATACGCAGTATTTT. It yields the protein CASSSQTADTQYF.

This chain connects TRBV5-1 to TRBJ1-6, with D tentatively TRBD1 (6 bases). This CDR3 has 14 residues. V was shortened by 3 bases and J by 9 bases, with 13 bases between the two germline ends. CDR1 SGHRS and CDR2 YFSETQ come from the germline V gene. The CDR3 nucleotides read TGCGCCAGCAGCTCACAGGGAGTTGGTTCACCCCTCCACTTT. Translating it yields CASSSQGVGSPLHF.

The CDR3 loop is CAISATPPAGELFF. The CDR3 DNA sequence: TGTGCCATAAGCGCGACACCGCCGGCCGGGGAGCTGTTTTTT. V usage is TRBV10-3 and J usage is TRBJ2-2; the D is unclear. This CDR3 region has 14 residues. Germline assignment: CDR1 ENHRY and CDR2 SYGVKD. Between the trimmed V and J ends, which lost 9 bases and 6 bases, there was a span of 17 bases.

V and J are TRBV29-1 and TRBJ1-6; D not certain. V was clipped by 4 bases and J by 5 bases, with 15 bases between them. Germline assignment: CDR1 SQVTM and CDR2 ANQGSEA. The CDR3 extends over 15 amino acids. CDR3 sequence: CSVGLVRRDNSPLHF. CDR3 sequence (DNA): TGCAGCGTTGGACTTGTCAGGAGGGATAATTCACCCCTCCACTTT.

This sequence joins TRBV2 and TRBJ1-2, with 9 bases lining up with TRBD1. With V trimmed by 7 bases and J by 3 bases, 9 bases remained unmatched. The CDR3 is made up of 15 amino acids. Looked up from germline, CDR1 is SNHLY and CDR2 is FYNNEI. For the CDR3, the DNA is TGTGCCAGCAATCTAGGCAGGACAGGGGACTATGGCTACACCTTC. Its translation: CASNLGRTGDYGYTF.

The chain combines TRBV6-5 with TRBJ1-5; D remains ambiguous. Germline CDR1 MNHEY, CDR2 SVGAGI. The V and J ends lost 7 bases and 6 bases respectively, with 13 bases between them. This CDR3 is built from 13 residues. For the CDR3, the DNA is TGTGCCAGCAAGTTAACAGCCCGTCAGCCCCAGCATTTT. It codes for CASKLTARQPQHF.

CDR3 sequence reads: CASIRDRDSGNTIYF. The CDR3 DNA reads TGTGCCAGCATTAGGGACAGGGACTCTGGAAACACCATATATTTT. The chain couples TRBV6-5 to TRBJ1-3; 9 nucleotides match TRBD1. The V gene's germline CDR1 is MNHEY and CDR2 SVGAGI. Trimming took 7 bases from V and 0 from J; bases not matched to a gene: 4. The CDR3 spans 15 residues.

The chain combines TRBV7-8 with TRBJ1-1; D possibly corresponds to TRBD1 (5 bases). The CDR3 contains 14 residues. V was shortened by 5 bases and J by 5 bases, with 15 bases between the two germline ends. The germline CDR1 and CDR2 sequences are SGHVS and FQNEAQ. The CDR3 loop reads CASSLGTKWTEAFF. The CDR3 DNA reads as TGTGCCAGCAGCCTCGGGACTAAATGGACTGAAGCTTTCTTT.

V is TRBV5-1 and J is TRBJ2-3; 9 bases line up with TRBD1. CDR3 length: 16 amino acids. CDR1 and CDR2 from the germline V gene are SGHRS and YFSETQ. V gave up 6 bases and J gave up 2 bases; unmatched junction bases: 10. The CDR3 here is CASTPAGQGHTDTQYF. CDR3 DNA: TGCGCCAGCACCCCCGCGGGACAGGGTCACACAGATACGCAGTATTTT.

The chain carries TRBV5-1 and TRBJ2-5; D remains unclear. CDR1 is SGHRS, CDR2 YFSETQ, per germline. The CDR3 contains 12 residues. Trimming took off 4 bases at V and 7 bases at J, with 11 bases between the two ends. The CDR3 region has the DNA TGCGCCAGCAGCGTGGCCTGGGGGACCCAGTACTTC. It translates to CASSVAWGTQYF.

The chain employs TRBV5-1 and TRBJ2-3; weak D call: TRBD1 (6 bases). The germline gives CDR1 SGHRS, CDR2 YFSETQ. Between the trimmed V and J ends, which lost 6 bases and 9 bases, there was a span of 17 bases. The CDR3 has 13 amino acids. CDR3 DNA: TGCGCCAGCACCCCACAGGCAGGGGAAACGCAGTATTTT. This sequence encodes CASTPQAGETQYF.

The V gene is TRBV7-9, the J gene TRBJ2-2; weak D call: TRBD1 (5 bases). The CDR3 covers 16 residues. The V end lost 1 base, the J end lost 4 bases, and 13 bases lay between the germline ends. Germline V lookup: CDR1 SEHNR, CDR2 FQNEAQ (reference sequence). Here the CDR3 reads CASSLGTLKGTGELFF. The CDR3 nucleotides read TGTGCCAGCAGCTTAGGGACACTAAAGGGCACCGGGGAGCTGTTTTTT.

The chain has TRBV5-5 and TRBJ2-5; TRBD2 matches at 9 bases. Germline trimming cut 3 bases from V and 5 bases from J; bases unmatched to any gene: 8. The CDR3 runs to 15 residues. Germline lookup yields CDR1 SGHKS and CDR2 YYEKEE (reference sequence). CDR3 in DNA: TGTGCCAGCAGCTATAGCGGGGGAGGGGCTGAGACCCAGTACTTC. Translation: CASSYSGGGAETQYF.

The V call is TRBV4-2, the J call TRBJ2-1; 12 bases are shared with TRBD2. Per the germline V gene, CDR1 is LGHNA and CDR2 is YNFKEQ. After removal of 4 bases from V and 7 bases from J, the junction contained 20 bases not matched to a gene. CDR3 length: 20 residues. The CDR3 region has the DNA TGTGCCAGCAGCCCTCGGACTAGCGGGAAGGTGGAAAAGGCGCTGAATGAGCAGTTCTTC. Amino acids: CASSPRTSGKVEKALNEQFF.

In its sample, this clone was seen a few times. V usage is TRBV6-5 and J usage is TRBJ1-2; the match to TRBD1 covers 8 bases. Germline V CDR1 and CDR2: MNHEY, SVGAGI. V trimming: 7 bases; J trimming: 5 bases; junction bases outside the gene matches: 9. The CDR3 is made up of 14 amino acids. Here the CDR3 DNA reads TGTGCCAGCAACCCGACAGGGGTGGTATATGGCTACACCTTC. Protein product: CASNPTGVVYGYTF.

The chain joins TRBV9 to TRBJ2-1; 7 bases align to TRBD2. The CDR3 totals 16 residues. V shed 0 bases and J 2 bases; nucleotides not matched to a gene: 5. CDR1 is SGDLS and CDR2 is YYNGEE in the germline V gene. CDR3 region: CASSVVPAGPYNEQFF. In nucleotides, the CDR3 is TGTGCCAGCAGCGTAGTGCCAGCGGGACCCTACAATGAGCAGTTCTTC.

The V call is TRBV30, the J call TRBJ1-2; D gene unclear. CDR3 length equals 12 residues. Between the trimmed V and J ends, which lost 2 bases and 4 bases, there was a span of 8 bases. Germline V gene sequence: CDR1 GTSNPN, CDR2 SVGIG (reference sequence). CDR3 sequence reads: CAWSLGPYGYTF. For the CDR3, the DNA is TGTGCCTGGAGTCTAGGACCCTATGGCTACACCTTC. The variable domain in full, with the rest retrieved from reference TRBV30 and TRBJ1-2, is SQTIHQWPATLVQPVGSPLSLECTVEGTSNPNLYWYRQAAGRGLQLLFYSVGIGQISSEVPQNLSASRPQDRQFILSSKKLLLSDSGFYLCAWSLGPYGYTFGSGTRLTVV.

V and J are TRBV5-6 and TRBJ1-2; D perhaps matches TRBD1 (5 bases). Trimming shortened V by 5 bases and J by 4 bases, and 18 bases separated the two germline ends. The length of the CDR3 is 15 residues. Germline V lookup: CDR1 SGHDT, CDR2 YYEEEE. This CDR3 is CASRGGLIPSYGYTF. The CDR3 DNA sequence: TGTGCCAGCAGGGGGGGACTCATACCTAGCTATGGCTACACCTTC.

V and J are TRBV7-9 and TRBJ2-7; TRBD1 aligns across 7 bases. CDR1 is SEHNR and CDR2 is FQNEAQ in the germline V gene (reference sequence). The junction had 8 bases not matched to a gene; V was cut back by 5 bases and J by 1 base. This CDR3 contains 15 residues. Here the CDR3 reads CASSPPEGASYEQYF. CDR3 sequence (DNA): TGTGCCAGCAGCCCGCCCGAGGGGGCATCCTACGAGCAGTACTTC.